The clone carrying this TCR beta chain was counted between two and nine times. What it binds is not known. Sequencing of cultured CD4+ T cell DNA used the Oncomine TCR Beta short-read assay. TCRdb re-analysed the PCR reads in MiXCR, keeping a single row per CDR3 protein. The table shows about 7,400 distinct CDR3 sequences, with 65% occurring only once. These data belong to a study of vaccination and CD4 T cells after COVID-19. Looked up from germline, CDR1 is ENHRY and CDR2 is SYGVKD. V was pared by 8 bases and J by 5 bases, with 5 bases of the junction left unmatched. This CDR3 is built from 14 residues. Treatment of the sample: approximately nine-day PBMC culture with coronavirus spike peptide pools or control peptides (ViraFEST assay). With peptide pools, ViraFEST first expanded antigen-specific T cells and afterwards sequenced their TCRs. PBMC cultures, at approximately 2 million cells per well, received approximately 9.1 IU/ml IL-2 and around 11 ug/ml peptide pools. Half the growth medium was swapped for new IL-2 medium on days 3 and 7.

The V and J genes are TRBV10-3 and TRBJ2-7, with TRBD2 matching over 14 bases. Sequencing used CD4+ T cells from blood, cultured in vitro. The sequence derives from a human donor who had recovered from COVID-19. The CDR3 spells CAIAGTSGGDEQYF. CDR3 in DNA: TGTGCCATCGCCGGGACTAGCGGGGGTGACGAGCAGTACTTC.